The 31 T cell receptor beta chains in this list originate from one sample, sequenced in a study of T cell repertoires in cytomegalovirus infection. TCRdb recomputed calls from the reads with MiXCR, one row per CDR3 protein. The data contain some 940,000 distinct CDR3 sequences, around 31% of them seen just once; the ten biggest clones take up around an eighth. What these receptors recognize is not known. The starting material was cultured CD8+ T cells from PBMCs, obtained from culture after CMV antigen stimulation. All receptors derive from a human donor in good health (CMV status not recorded). Some clones in this sample may be carry-over from other donors' samples.

The chain has TRBV6-2 or TRBV6-3 and TRBJ2-1; 8 bases map to TRBD1. Germline loops: CDR1 MNHEY, CDR2 SVGEGT. The CDR3 has 13 residues. The trim removed 5 bases at V and 7 bases at J, leaving 4 bases unmatched. In DNA, the CDR3 is TGTGCCAGCAGTCAGGGGGCGCGGAATGAGCAGTTCTTC. This translates into CASSQGARNEQFF.

J is TRBJ2-5 and V is TRBV7-3; D unclear. This CDR3 contains 13 residues. Germline lookup yields CDR1 SGHTA and CDR2 FQGTGA. With 3 bases removed from V and 5 bases from J, the gap between germline ends came to 10 bases. The CDR3 protein is CASSLREDETQYF. CDR3 nucleotides: TGTGCCAGCAGCTTGAGAGAGGACGAGACCCAGTACTTC.

There are many counts of this clonotype. The gene calls are TRBV7-6 and TRBJ1-1; weak D call: TRBD1 (5 bases). V lost 1 base to trimming and J lost 4 bases, with 10 bases between them. The CDR3 length is 14 residues. Looked up from germline, CDR1 is SGHVS and CDR2 is FNYEAQ. Here the CDR3 DNA reads TGTGCCAGCAGCTTAGGTGGGGGGAGCACTGAAGCTTTCTTT. Amino acid sequence: CASSLGGGSTEAFF. Complete variable domain (other parts from reference TRBV7-6 and TRBJ1-1): GAGVSQSPRYKVTKRGQDVALRCDPISGHVSLYWYRQALGQGPEFLTYFNYEAQQDKSGLPNDRFSAERPEGSISTLTIQRTEQRDSAMYRCASSLGGGSTEAFFGQGTRLTVV.

This clonotype was seen more than once but under ten times. The chain combines TRBV2 with TRBJ2-1; 14 nucleotides match TRBD2. This CDR3 has 17 amino acids. CDR1 is SNHLY, CDR2 FYNNEI, per germline. With 7 bases clipped from V and 2 bases from J, the junction kept 7 bases outside the gene matches. The CDR3 coding sequence is TGTGCCAGCACCTCAAGGACTAGCGGGGGGCCCTACAATGAGCAGTTCTTC. It codes for CASTSRTSGGPYNEQFF.

This clonotype was seen many times. The chain carries TRBV7-9 and TRBJ2-1; perhaps TRBD2 as D (7 bases). The germline V gene encodes CDR1 SEHNR and CDR2 FQNEAQ (reference sequence). CDR3 length equals 15 residues. V was clipped by 7 bases and J by 7 bases, with 20 bases between them. The CDR3 spells CASIPRGGALNEQFF. CDR3 DNA: TGTGCCAGCATCCCGAGGGGGGGGGCCTTAAATGAGCAGTTCTTC.

The J gene is TRBJ2-3, the V gene TRBV12-3 or TRBV12-4; 11 bases fit TRBD1. The CDR3 consists of 15 residues. V lost 3 bases and J lost 3; bases outside the gene matches: 2. The CDR3 bases are TGTGCCAGCAGTTTGGGGGACAGGGGGACAGATACGCAGTATTTT. It translates to CASSLGDRGTDTQYF.

A remark on this clonotype: It may be a read error: a sequence one base away is much more abundant. V gene TRBV18 combines with J gene TRBJ2-7; D not certain. From germline, CDR1 is KGHSH and CDR2 LQKENI. V was trimmed by 8 bases and J by 3 bases, leaving 8 bases between them. The CDR3 consists of 11 residues. CDR3 protein: CASHGFYEQYF. The CDR3 DNA is TGTGCCAGCCATGGATTCTACGAGCAGTACTTC.

The rearrangement uses TRBV7-9 and TRBJ1-5; D remains unclear. The length of the CDR3 is 16 residues. Germline V gene data show CDR1 as SEHNR and CDR2 as FQNEAQ (reference sequence). V dropped 1 base and J dropped 1 base, with 11 bases sitting between them. For the CDR3, the DNA is TGTGCCAGCAGCTTAGTTGGGCTGGGAAGCAATCAGCCCCAGCATTTT. Translating gives CASSLVGLGSNQPQHF.

Only a few counts were recorded for this clonotype. The CDR3 DNA reads as TGCAGTGCAACAGGGACAGGGACTAATGAAAAACTGTTTTTT. It translates to CSATGTGTNEKLFF. The V gene is TRBV20-1, the J gene TRBJ1-4, with 9 bases that match TRBD1. Looked up from germline, CDR1 is DFQATT and CDR2 is SNEGSKA (reference sequence). The junction had 4 bases not matched to a gene; V was cut back by 6 bases and J by 2 bases. This CDR3 comprises 14 residues.

The rearrangement joins TRBV7-9 to TRBJ1-1; D call uncertain. The CDR3 extends over 13 amino acids. Germline V gene sequence: CDR1 SEHNR, CDR2 FQNEAQ (reference sequence). V was pared by 0 bases and J by 7 bases, with 9 bases between. This CDR3 is CASSLAGMREAFF. CDR3 DNA: TGTGCCAGCAGCTTAGCGGGAATGCGTGAAGCTTTCTTT.

This clonotype was counted only a few times. This sequence joins TRBV7-9 and TRBJ2-7; 9 positions match TRBD1. V dropped 1 base and J dropped 2; count of bases not matched to a gene: 6. The CDR3 spans 16 residues. The germline CDR1 and CDR2 sequences are SEHNR and FQNEAQ (reference sequence). CDR3 nucleotide sequence: TGTGCCAGCAGCTTAGGGACAGGGGTGGGGACCTACGAGCAGTACTTC. Translated: CASSLGTGVGTYEQYF.

In the case of this clonotype: No conserved phenylalanine or tryptophan is present at the end of the CDR3, so a read error is the likely explanation. The V and J genes are TRBV7-1 and TRBJ1-2; TRBD1 is a possible D gene (5 bases). TRBV7-1 carries the ORF label, with uncertain function. Trimming took 5 bases from V and 7 from J, leaving 14 bases between them. The CDR3 consists of 13 residues. The CDR3 nucleotides read TGTGCCAGCAGCCTCGGGACCTCAGGTGGCTACACCTTA. Its translation is CASSLGTSGGYTL.

The chain joins TRBV20-1 to TRBJ2-1; D remains ambiguous. The CDR3 is 17 amino acids. CDR1 and CDR2 from the germline V gene are DFQATT and SNEGSKA (reference sequence). Deletions cut 0 bases from V and 5 bases from J, with 20 bases between. CDR3 sequence (DNA): TGCAGTGCTAGAGATTCCGCCTGGCTAGTACAAGACAATGAGCAGTTCTTC. Translating gives CSARDSAWLVQDNEQFF.

The sample holds a few counts of this clonotype. V usage is TRBV5-1 and J usage is TRBJ2-1, with 8 bases identical to TRBD2. The V and J ends lost 5 bases and 6 bases, in that order; junction bases with no gene match: 10. From germline, CDR1 is SGHRS and CDR2 YFSETQ. The CDR3 is 15 residues long. In nucleotides, the CDR3 is TGCGCCAGCAGTCCTAGCGGGCCCTGGGGCAATGAGCAGTTCTTC. This sequence encodes CASSPSGPWGNEQFF.

The chain uses TRBV27 and TRBJ1-1, with D maybe TRBD1 (6 bases). This CDR3 is built from 16 residues. Trimming removed 4 bases from V and 0 bases from J, with 15 bases in between. The germline gives CDR1 MNHEY, CDR2 SMNVEV (reference sequence). As DNA, the CDR3 is TGTGCCAGCAGTTCGAATAACAGGGCCCTGAACACTGAAGCTTTCTTT. Its translation: CASSSNNRALNTEAFF.

This clonotype occurred a few times. V usage is TRBV7-2 and J usage is TRBJ2-1, with 10 positions matching TRBD2. V trimming: 5 bases; J trimming: 3 bases; junction bases outside the gene matches: 7. The germline gives CDR1 SGHTA, CDR2 FQGNSA. CDR3 length: 16 residues. CDR3 sequence reads: CASSPAGGPNYNEQFF. In DNA, the CDR3 is TGTGCCAGCAGCCCAGCGGGGGGGCCTAACTACAATGAGCAGTTCTTC.

This clonotype was counted ten times or more. The gene calls are TRBV7-2 and TRBJ1-4, with D maybe TRBD1 (6 bases). The germline V gene has CDR1 SGHTA and CDR2 FQGNSA. V shed 0 bases and J shed 6 bases, with 11 bases lying between them. The CDR3 consists of 15 residues. The CDR3 loop is CASSLARGLDEKLFF. Here the CDR3 DNA reads TGTGCCAGCAGCTTAGCCCGGGGGCTGGATGAAAAACTGTTTTTT.

A few counts support this clonotype. V usage is TRBV6-2 or TRBV6-3 and J usage is TRBJ2-3, with 9 bases identical to TRBD2. CDR3 length: 16 residues. J was trimmed by 5 bases and V by 4 bases; bases with no gene match: 10. Germline V gene lookup returns CDR1 MNHEY and CDR2 SVGEGT. The CDR3 sequence is CASSLLLAGIQDTQYF. CDR3 nucleotide sequence: TGTGCCAGCAGTTTGTTACTAGCGGGTATACAAGATACGCAGTATTTT.

This chain uses TRBV27 with TRBJ1-3; TRBD1 matches at 9 bases. J gave up 0 bases and V 8 bases, and 2 bases lay outside the gene matches. CDR1 is MNHEY and CDR2 is SMNVEV in the germline V gene (reference sequence). The CDR3 runs to 14 residues. The CDR3 here is CASGTGLSGNTIYF. Here the CDR3 DNA reads TGTGCCAGCGGGACAGGGCTCTCTGGAAACACCATATATTTT.

This sequence joins TRBV19 and TRBJ2-1, with 7 bases identical to TRBD1. The V gene end was trimmed by 5 bases and the J gene end by 3 bases; junction bases not matched to a gene: 7. Germline V gives CDR1 LNHDA, CDR2 SQIVND (reference sequence). The CDR3 length is 15 residues. CDR3 sequence (DNA): TGTGCCAGTAGTGATCAGGGGGTAGGCTACAATGAGCAGTTCTTC. It is translated as CASSDQGVGYNEQFF.

The chain joins TRBV13 to TRBJ2-7; weak D call: TRBD1 (7 bases). Germline V gene lookup returns CDR1 PRHDT and CDR2 FYEKMQ (reference sequence). The CDR3 length is 14 residues. Trimming stripped 8 bases from V and 2 bases from J, with 16 bases between. In DNA form, the CDR3 reads TGTGCCAGCTCCGGGCGGGACAGCGCCTACGAGCAGTACGTC. It yields the protein CASSGRDSAYEQYV.

This clonotype was recorded a few times. The gene calls are TRBV6-5 and TRBJ2-2; 10 bases match TRBD1. CDR3 length: 17 residues. The germline V gene has CDR1 MNHEY and CDR2 SVGAGI. V lost 2 bases, J lost 4 bases, and 7 bases stayed unmatched. The CDR3 sequence is CASSYAGQGEGTGELFF. The CDR3 DNA follows: TGTGCCAGCAGTTACGCCGGACAGGGGGAAGGCACCGGGGAGCTGTTTTTT.

The genes are TRBV19 and TRBJ1-5, with D possibly matching TRBD1 (5 bases). The CDR3 extends over 16 amino acids. CDR1 is LNHDA and CDR2 is SQIVND in the germline V gene (reference sequence). The V end lost 5 bases, the J end lost 2 bases, and 16 bases lay between the germline ends. CDR3 loop: CASSPRTLRGNQPQHF. The CDR3 coding sequence is TGTGCCAGTAGTCCCCGGACACTCCGCGGCAATCAGCCCCAGCATTTT.

V and J are TRBV6-1 and TRBJ2-3, with D maybe TRBD2 (6 bases). Germline V gene sequence: CDR1 MNHNS, CDR2 SASEGT. CDR3 size: 15 residues. Trimming took 5 bases from V and 3 from J, leaving 15 bases between them. This chain's CDR3 is CASSPREVETDTQYF. The CDR3 DNA reads as TGTGCCAGCAGTCCCAGGGAGGTTGAGACAGATACGCAGTATTTT.

J is TRBJ2-2 and V is TRBV11-2; a weak D match, TRBD1 (6 bases). V shed 1 base and J shed 6 bases, with 12 bases lying between them. The CDR3 spans 15 residues. Germline CDR1 and CDR2: SGHAT and FQNNGV. CDR3 coding DNA: TGTGCCAGCAGCTTAGTGGCAGGGGCGGCCGGGGAGCTGTTTTTT. Translated: CASSLVAGAAGELFF.

The J gene is TRBJ2-3, the V gene TRBV14; maybe TRBD2 (6 bases). Germline-derived CDR1 and CDR2 are SGHDN and FVKESK. Trimming cost V 5 bases and J 1 base, with 16 bases left between them. The CDR3 is made up of 16 amino acids. The CDR3 reads CASSTNQRVGTDTQYF. The CDR3 region has the DNA TGTGCCAGCAGCACGAACCAGCGGGTGGGCACAGATACGCAGTATTTT.

This clonotype appeared many times. The rearrangement uses TRBV7-6 and TRBJ2-1; TRBD1 is a possible D gene (6 bases). The V gene's germline CDR1 is SGHVS and CDR2 FNYEAQ. The CDR3 has 12 residues. V lost 4 bases to trimming and J lost 8 bases, with 9 bases between them. The CDR3 here is CASSSTGYEQFF. For the CDR3, the DNA is TGTGCCAGCAGCTCCACAGGGTATGAGCAGTTCTTC. Looking up the rest from reference TRBV7-6 and TRBJ2-1 gives the full variable domain: GAGVSQSPRYKVTKRGQDVALRCDPISGHVSLYWYRQALGQGPEFLTYFNYEAQQDKSGLPNDRFSAERPEGSISTLTIQRTEQRDSAMYRCASSSTGYEQFFGPGTRLTVL.

With respect to this clonotype: The conserved phenylalanine or tryptophan is not found at the CDR3 terminus, so this likely reflects a read error. V gene TRBV12-3 or TRBV12-4 combines with J gene TRBJ1-4, with D unresolved. With 2 bases removed from V and 8 bases from J, the gap between germline ends came to 21 bases. The CDR3 spans 17 residues. The CDR3 region is CASSLSSGKRTTEKLFL. For the CDR3, the DNA is TGTGCCAGCAGTTTATCGTCGGGGAAGAGGACTACCGAAAAACTGTTTCTT.

The CDR3 region is CASSDKGSDEQFF. Written as DNA, the CDR3 is TGCGCCAGCAGTGATAAGGGCAGTGATGAGCAGTTCTTC. V and J are TRBV10-1 and TRBJ2-1; D is unclear. Trimming removed 3 bases from V and 8 bases from J, with 11 bases in between. The CDR3 covers 13 residues. Per the germline V gene, CDR1 is WNHNN and CDR2 is SYGVQD (reference sequence).

This clonotype has a count of ten or more. This chain connects TRBV10-1 to TRBJ1-5; 7 bases match TRBD1. The CDR3 spans 14 residues. V was pared by 6 bases and J by 4 bases, with 6 bases of the junction left unmatched. Per the germline V gene, CDR1 is WNHNN and CDR2 is SYGVQD (reference sequence). The CDR3 DNA reads TGCGCCAGCAGCAGTCCGGGACAGAATCAGCCCCAGCATTTT. Protein sequence: CASSSPGQNQPQHF.

The chain joins TRBV27 to TRBJ2-7; no firm D call. Trimming stripped 2 bases from V and 1 base from J, with 12 bases between. Germline assignment: CDR1 MNHEY and CDR2 SMNVEV (reference sequence). The CDR3 sequence is 15 residues long. CDR3: CASSLVARASYEQYF. The DNA for the CDR3 is TGTGCCAGCAGTTTAGTGGCTAGAGCTTCCTACGAGCAGTACTTC.